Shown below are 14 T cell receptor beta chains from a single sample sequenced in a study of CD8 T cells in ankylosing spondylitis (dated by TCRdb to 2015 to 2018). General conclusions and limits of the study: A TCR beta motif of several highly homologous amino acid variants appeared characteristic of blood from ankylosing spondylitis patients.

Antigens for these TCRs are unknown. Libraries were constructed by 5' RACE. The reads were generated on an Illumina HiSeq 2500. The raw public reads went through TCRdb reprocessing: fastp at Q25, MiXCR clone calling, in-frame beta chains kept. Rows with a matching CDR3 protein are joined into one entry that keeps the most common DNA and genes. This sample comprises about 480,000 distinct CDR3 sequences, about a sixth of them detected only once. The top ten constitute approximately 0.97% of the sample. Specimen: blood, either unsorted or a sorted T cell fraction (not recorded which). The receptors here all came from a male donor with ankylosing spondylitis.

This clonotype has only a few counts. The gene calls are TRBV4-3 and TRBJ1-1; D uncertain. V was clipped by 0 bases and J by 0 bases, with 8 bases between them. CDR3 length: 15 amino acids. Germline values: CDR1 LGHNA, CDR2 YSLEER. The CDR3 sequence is CASSQEPVMNTEAFF. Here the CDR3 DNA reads TGCGCCAGCAGCCAAGAGCCGGTTATGAACACTGAAGCTTTCTTT.

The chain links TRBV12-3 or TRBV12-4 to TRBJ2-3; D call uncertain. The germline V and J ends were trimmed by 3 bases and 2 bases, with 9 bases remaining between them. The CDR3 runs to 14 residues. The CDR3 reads CASSFGYLTDTQYF. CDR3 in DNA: TGTGCCAGCAGTTTTGGATACCTCACAGATACGCAGTATTTT.

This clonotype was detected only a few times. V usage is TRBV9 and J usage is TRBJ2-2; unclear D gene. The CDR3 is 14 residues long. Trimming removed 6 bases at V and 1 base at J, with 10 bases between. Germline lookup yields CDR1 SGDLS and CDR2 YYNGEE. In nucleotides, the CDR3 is TGTGCCAGCAAATCGGCCCTGAACACCGGGGAGCTGTTTTTT. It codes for CASKSALNTGELFF.

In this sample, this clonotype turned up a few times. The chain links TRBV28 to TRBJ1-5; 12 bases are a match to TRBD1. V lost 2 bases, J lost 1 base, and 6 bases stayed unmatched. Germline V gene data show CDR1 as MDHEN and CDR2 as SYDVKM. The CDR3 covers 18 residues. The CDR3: CASSLEGTGGWSNQPQHF. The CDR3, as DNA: TGTGCCAGCAGTTTAGAGGGGACAGGGGGCTGGAGCAATCAGCCCCAGCATTTT. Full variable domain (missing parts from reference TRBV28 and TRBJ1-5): DVKVTQSSRYLVKRTGEKVFLECVQDMDHENMFWYRQDPGLGLRLIYFSYDVKMKEKGDIPEGYSVSREKKERFSLILESASTNQTSMYLCASSLEGTGGWSNQPQHFGDGTRLSIL.

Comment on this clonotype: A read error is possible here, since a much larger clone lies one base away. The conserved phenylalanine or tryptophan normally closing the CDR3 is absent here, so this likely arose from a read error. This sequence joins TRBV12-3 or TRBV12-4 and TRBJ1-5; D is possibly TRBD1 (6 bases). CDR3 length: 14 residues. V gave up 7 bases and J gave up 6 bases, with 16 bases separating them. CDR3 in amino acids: CASNTGTSGQPQHI. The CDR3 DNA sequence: TGTGCCAGCAACACAGGGACCTCGGGTCAGCCCCAGCATATT.

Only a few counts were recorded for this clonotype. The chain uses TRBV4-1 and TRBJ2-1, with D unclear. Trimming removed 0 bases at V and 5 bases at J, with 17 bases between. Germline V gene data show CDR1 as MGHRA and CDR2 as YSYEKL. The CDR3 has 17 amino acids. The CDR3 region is CASSQDFGSSWDNEQFF. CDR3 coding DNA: TGCGCCAGCAGCCAAGATTTTGGTAGTAGTTGGGACAATGAGCAGTTCTTC.

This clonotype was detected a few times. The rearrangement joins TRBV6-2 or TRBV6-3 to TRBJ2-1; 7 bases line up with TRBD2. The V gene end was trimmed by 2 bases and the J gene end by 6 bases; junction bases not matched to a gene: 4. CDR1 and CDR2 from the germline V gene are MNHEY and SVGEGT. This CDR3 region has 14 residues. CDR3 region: CASSYALAVNEQFF. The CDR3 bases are TGTGCCAGCAGTTACGCGCTAGCGGTCAATGAGCAGTTCTTC.

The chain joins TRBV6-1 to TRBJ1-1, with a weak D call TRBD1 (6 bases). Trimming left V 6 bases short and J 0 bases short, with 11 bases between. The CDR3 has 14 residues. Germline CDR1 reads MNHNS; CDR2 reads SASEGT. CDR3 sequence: CASRVSGVNTEAFF. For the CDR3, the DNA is TGTGCCAGCAGGGTGTCAGGGGTGAACACTGAAGCTTTCTTT.

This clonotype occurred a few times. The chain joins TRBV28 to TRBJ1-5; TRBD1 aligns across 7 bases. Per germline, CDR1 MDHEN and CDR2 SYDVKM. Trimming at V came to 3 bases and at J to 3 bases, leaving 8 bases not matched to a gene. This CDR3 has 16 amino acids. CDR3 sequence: CASSFPDRFPNQPQHF. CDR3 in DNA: TGTGCCAGCAGTTTCCCGGACAGGTTCCCCAATCAGCCCCAGCATTTT.

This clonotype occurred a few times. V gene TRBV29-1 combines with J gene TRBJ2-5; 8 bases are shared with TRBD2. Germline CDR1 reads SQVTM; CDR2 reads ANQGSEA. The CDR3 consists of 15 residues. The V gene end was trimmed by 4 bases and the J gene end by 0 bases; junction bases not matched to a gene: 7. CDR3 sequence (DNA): TGCAGCGTTGCACCGTCGGGGGGGTACCAAGAGACCCAGTACTTC. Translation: CSVAPSGGYQETQYF.

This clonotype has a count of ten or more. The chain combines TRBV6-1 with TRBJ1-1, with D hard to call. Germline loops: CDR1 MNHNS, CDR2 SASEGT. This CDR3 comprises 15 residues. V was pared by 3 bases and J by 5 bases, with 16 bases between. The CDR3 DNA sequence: TGTGCCAGCAGTGAGTGGGGAGGAGTACGGACTGAAGCTTTCTTT. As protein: CASSEWGGVRTEAFF.

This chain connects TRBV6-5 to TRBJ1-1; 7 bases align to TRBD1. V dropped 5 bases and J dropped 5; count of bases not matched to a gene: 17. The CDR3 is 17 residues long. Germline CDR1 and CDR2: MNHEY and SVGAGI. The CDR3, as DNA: TGTGCCAGCAGTACTCAGGGGGGGGCTTCTTCTAGGACTGAAGCTTTCTTT. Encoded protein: CASSTQGGASSRTEAFF.

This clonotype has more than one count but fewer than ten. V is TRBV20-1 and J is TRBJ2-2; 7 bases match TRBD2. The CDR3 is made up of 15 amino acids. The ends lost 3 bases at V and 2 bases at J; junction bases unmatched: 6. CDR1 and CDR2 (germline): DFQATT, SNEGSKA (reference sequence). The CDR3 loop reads CSARESGTNTGELFF. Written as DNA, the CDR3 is TGCAGTGCTAGGGAAAGCGGGACCAACACCGGGGAGCTGTTTTTT.

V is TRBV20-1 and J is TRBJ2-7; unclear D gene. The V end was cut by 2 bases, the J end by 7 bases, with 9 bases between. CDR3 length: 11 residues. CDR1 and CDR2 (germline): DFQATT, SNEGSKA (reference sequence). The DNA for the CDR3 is TGCAGTGCTAGACCAGTAGAGGAGCAGTACTTC. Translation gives CSARPVEEQYF.